This TCR beta chain was documented in a study of T cell responses to AZD1222 COVID-19 vaccine. The CDR3 covers 15 residues. V was shortened by 1 base and J by 6 bases, with 19 bases between the two germline ends. Germline V lookup: CDR1 GTSNPN, CDR2 SVGIG (reference sequence). Study-wide points: The peak T cell response came first, and repertoires were sampled only after it. CD4 TCRs associated with vaccination spanned spike, dominating at 160-218 and 743-854. The study reported that nearly half of spike-specific TCRs target unmutated variant regions. Clonal diversity was possibly underestimated, and white British individuals and females predominated among donors.

With regard to this clone: Its antigen is not identified.

Assay used: immunoSEQ multiplex PCR; TCRdb lists only in-frame clones, some missing. The sample carries under 45,000 clones, approximately 85% recorded once. The specimen was peripheral blood, collected 28 days after the second dose of the MenACWY control vaccine. The chain recombines TRBV30 with TRBJ2-7, with D perhaps being TRBD1 or TRBD2 (5 bases each). This sequence was found in an adult who received the MenACWY meningococcal vaccine as a control. The CDR3 loop is CAWSEGPDAFSEQYF. Here the CDR3 DNA reads TGTGCCTGGAGTGAGGGACCGGATGCCTTTTCCGAGCAGTACTTC.